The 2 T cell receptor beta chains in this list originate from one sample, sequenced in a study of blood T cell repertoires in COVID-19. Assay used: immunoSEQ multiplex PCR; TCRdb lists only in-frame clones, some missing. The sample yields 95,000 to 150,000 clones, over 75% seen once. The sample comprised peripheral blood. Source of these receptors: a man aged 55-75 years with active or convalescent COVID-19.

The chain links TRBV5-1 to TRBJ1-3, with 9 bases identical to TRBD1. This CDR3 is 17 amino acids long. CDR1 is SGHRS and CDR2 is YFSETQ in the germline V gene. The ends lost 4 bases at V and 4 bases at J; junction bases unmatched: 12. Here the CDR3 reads CASSPRQGGGSGNTIYF. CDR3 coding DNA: TGCGCCAGCAGCCCCCGACAGGGGGGGGGTTCAGGAAACACCATATATTTT.

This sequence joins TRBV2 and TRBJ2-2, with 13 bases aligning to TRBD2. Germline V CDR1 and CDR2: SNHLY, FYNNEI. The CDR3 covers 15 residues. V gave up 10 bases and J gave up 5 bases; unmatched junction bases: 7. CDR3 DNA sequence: TGTGCCACACTACGACTAGCGGGAGGTACCGGGGAGCTGTTTTTT. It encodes CATLRLAGGTGELFF. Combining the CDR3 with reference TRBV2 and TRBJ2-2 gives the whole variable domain EPEVTQTPSHQVTQMGQEVILRCVPISNHLYFYWYRQILGQKVEFLVSFYNNEISEKSEIFDDQFSVERPDGSNFTLKIRSTKLEDSAMYFCATLRLAGGTGELFFGEGSRLTVL.